Below are 32 T cell receptor beta chains sequenced from a single sample in a study of shared clonotypes between healthy human individuals. Clones were sequenced by immunoSEQ multiplex PCR, and TCRdb holds only the in-frame ones, with some missing. The sample lists some 2.3 million clones; approximately 93% were seen once. The sequenced sample consisted of naive CD4+ T cells from PBMCs. This sample's subset: CD45RA+ positively selected. The source of these receptors is a young man in good health. Some clones in this sample may be carry-over from other donors' samples.

This chain's CDR3 is CASSLGRVRGGFPQYF. CDR3 DNA: TGTGCCAGCAGCTTAGGCAGGGTCCGCGGGGGATTTCCGCAGTATTTT. V is TRBV7-6 and J is TRBJ2-3, with 7 nucleotides matching TRBD2. Germline CDR1 is SGHVS and CDR2 is FNYEAQ. V lost 1 base and J lost 10; bases outside the gene matches: 14. This CDR3 contains 16 residues.

V is TRBV7-9 and J is TRBJ2-3; D possibly corresponds to TRBD2 (6 bases). Germline CDR1 and CDR2: SEHNR and FQNEAQ (reference sequence). CDR3 size: 11 residues. V lost 10 bases and J lost 8, with 13 bases in between. CDR3 sequence reads: CATGNGGTQYF. In DNA form, the CDR3 reads TGTGCCACGGGGAACGGGGGTACGCAGTATTTT.

V usage is TRBV5-4 and J usage is TRBJ2-5, with TRBD1 matching 7 bases. Germline CDR1 SGHNT, CDR2 YYREEE (reference sequence). After removal of 4 bases from V and 2 bases from J, the junction contained 5 bases not matched to a gene. The length of the CDR3 is 14 residues. The CDR3 reads CASSGDSQQETQYF. In DNA form, the CDR3 reads TGTGCCAGCAGCGGGGACAGCCAGCAAGAGACCCAGTACTTC. The variable domain in full, with the rest retrieved from reference TRBV5-4 and TRBJ2-5, is ETGVTQSPTHLIKTRGQQVTLRCSSQSGHNTVSWYQQALGQGPQFIFQYYREEENGRGNFPPRFSGLQFPNYSSELNVNALELDDSALYLCASSGDSQQETQYFGPGTRLLVL.

Turning to this clone: One end of the junction fails to match germline, which may point to a read error. This CDR3 is CASSLDSAKQSF. The CDR3 region has the DNA TGTGCCAGCAGCTTAGATTCGGCAAAACAGAGCTTC. The chain carries TRBV7-9 and TRBJ2-7; no clear D gene. The CDR3 extends over 12 amino acids. The V gene's germline CDR1 is SEHNR and CDR2 FQNEAQ (reference sequence).

The rearrangement joins TRBV5-1 to TRBJ2-7; 10 bases are a match to TRBD2. This CDR3 is 13 amino acids long. The V segment lost 4 bases and the J segment 5 bases; nucleotides outside the gene matches: 3. Germline CDR1 SGHRS, CDR2 YFSETQ. The chain's CDR3 is CASSSGRGNEQYF. The CDR3 region has the DNA TGCGCCAGCAGCAGCGGGAGGGGGAACGAGCAGTACTTC.

The chain carries TRBV4-2 and TRBJ1-5; TRBD1 might be the D (5 bases). The germline gives CDR1 LGHNA, CDR2 YNFKEQ. This CDR3 spans 15 amino acids. Trimming pared 0 bases from V and 6 bases from J, leaving 12 bases between. The CDR3 nucleotides read TGTGCCAGCAGCCAAGATTTCCAGGGAGGTCAGCCCCAGCATTTT. This translates into CASSQDFQGGQPQHF.

The chain joins TRBV21-1 to TRBJ2-3; whether TRBD2, the table's D call, matches the DNA was not checked. TRBV21-1 is classified as a pseudogene. CDR3 length equals 20 residues. The CDR3 DNA follows: TGTGCCAGCAGCAAGAGGCTAGCGGGGGGACTACTCGGTAGCGCAGATACGCAGTATTTT. This encodes CASSKRLAGGLLGSADTQYF.

This rearrangement joins TRBV20-1 to TRBJ2-7, with 9 bases identical to TRBD1. This CDR3 has 11 amino acids. The V gene end was trimmed by 6 bases and the J gene end by 5 bases; junction bases not matched to a gene: 2. CDR1 and CDR2 from the germline V gene are DFQATT and SNEGSKA (reference sequence). In DNA form, the CDR3 reads TGCAGTGCCAGGACAGGGGACGAGCAGTACTTC. Translating it yields CSARTGDEQYF.

The rearrangement joins TRBV11-2 to TRBJ1-1; possible D gene TRBD1, 6 bases. CDR1 and CDR2 from the germline V gene are SGHAT and FQNNGV. Between the trimmed V and J ends, which lost 5 bases and 0 bases, there was a span of 19 bases. CDR3 length: 17 amino acids. As DNA, the CDR3 is TGTGCCAGCAGCCCAGGGTGGGGGCGTAGGTTGAACACTGAAGCTTTCTTT. It is translated as CASSPGWGRRLNTEAFF.

The rearrangement links TRBV6-1 to TRBJ2-7, with D perhaps matching TRBD1 (5 bases). Looked up from germline, CDR1 is MNHNS and CDR2 is SASEGT. The CDR3 runs 16 residues. The germline V and J ends were trimmed by 2 bases and 0 bases, with 14 bases remaining between them. In DNA, the CDR3 is TGTGCCAGCAGTGAATGGGGCAGGGCCTACTCCTACGAGCAGTACTTC. Its translation: CASSEWGRAYSYEQYF.

This chain uses TRBV28 with TRBJ1-4; D gene ambiguous. The CDR3 is 12 amino acids. Germline CDR1 MDHEN, CDR2 SYDVKM. V was pared by 5 bases and J by 8 bases, with 9 bases between. The CDR3 region has the DNA TGTGCCAGCAGTAACCAAGGAGAAAAACTGTTTTTT. This encodes CASSNQGEKLFF.

This chain connects TRBV30 to TRBJ2-1; 12 bases line up with TRBD2. With 4 bases clipped from V and 6 bases from J, the junction kept 10 bases outside the gene matches. CDR3 length: 16 residues. The germline gives CDR1 GTSNPN, CDR2 SVGIG (reference sequence). CDR3 protein: CAWTIGTSGQTNEQFF. The CDR3 bases are TGTGCCTGGACCATCGGGACTAGCGGGCAGACCAATGAGCAGTTCTTC.

The chain is built from TRBV7-3 and TRBJ2-2; weak D call: TRBD2 (7 bases). The CDR3 consists of 15 residues. Germline CDR1 SGHTA, CDR2 FQGTGA. The V gene lost 5 bases and the J gene lost 7 bases, with 17 bases spanning the gap. The CDR3 reads CASSLGGGYSGELFF. The DNA for the CDR3 is TGTGCCAGCAGCCTTGGCGGGGGCTATAGCGGGGAGCTGTTTTTT.

The gene calls are TRBV5-1 and TRBJ2-2; TRBD1 or TRBD2 may be the D gene (5 bases each). Between the trimmed V and J ends, which lost 5 bases and 7 bases, there was a span of 24 bases. Germline V gene lookup returns CDR1 SGHRS and CDR2 YFSETQ. The CDR3 sequence is 17 residues long. DNA for the CDR3: TGCGCCAGCAGTGTAGGGGTTCGGCTTCGGGGCGGCGGGGAGCTGTTTTTT. Translating gives CASSVGVRLRGGGELFF.

As DNA, the CDR3 is TGCGCCAGCAGCTTGGGCTCACGACGGGGAGCGGGAGGGGCAGATACGCAGTATTTT. Translation: CASSLGSRRGAGGADTQYF. The V and J genes are TRBV5-1 and TRBJ2-3, with 10 bases fitting TRBD2. Trimming removed 0 bases from V and 4 bases from J; junction bases left unmatched: 14. The V gene's germline CDR1 is SGHRS and CDR2 YFSETQ. The CDR3 has 19 residues.

The chain couples TRBV5-1 to TRBJ2-7, with D possibly TRBD2 on 6 matching bases. Germline lookup yields CDR1 SGHRS and CDR2 YFSETQ. The CDR3 covers 15 residues. Trimming stripped 4 bases from V and 6 bases from J, with 20 bases between. The CDR3 here is CASSPYGSSDGEQYF. For the CDR3, the DNA is TGCGCCAGCAGCCCTTACGGGAGTTCCGACGGCGAGCAGTACTTC.

The CDR3 loop reads CASSTLRAGTQYF. As DNA, the CDR3 is TGCGCCAGCAGTACCCTGCGGGCTGGGACCCAGTACTTC. The V gene is TRBV10-2, the J gene TRBJ2-5; D might be TRBD2 (5 bases). Per germline, CDR1 WSHSY and CDR2 SAAADI. The CDR3 is 13 residues long. V lost 5 bases and J lost 7, with 14 bases in between.

This clone showed up just a few times. At one end the junction does not follow the germline gene, possibly because of a read error. The J gene is TRBJ1-2, the V gene TRBV6-1; D might be TRBD1 (5 bases). The germline V gene encodes CDR1 MNHNS and CDR2 SASEGT. The CDR3 is 12 residues long. In nucleotides, the CDR3 is TGTGCCAGCAGTGAATTAGTTGAGGGGATCAACTTC. Protein sequence: CASSELVEGINF.

The V and J genes are TRBV5-1 and TRBJ2-1, with 7 bases matching TRBD1. The CDR3 runs to 15 residues. Trimming cost V 2 bases and J 2 bases; bases outside gene matches: 4. From germline, CDR1 is SGHRS and CDR2 YFSETQ. In DNA, the CDR3 is TGCGCCAGCAGCTTTGACAGGGCCGCCTACAATGAGCAGTTCTTC. Translation gives CASSFDRAAYNEQFF.

The rearrangement links TRBV9 to TRBJ1-3; no clear D gene. Looked up from germline, CDR1 is SGDLS and CDR2 is YYNGEE. The V end was cut by 4 bases, the J end by 2 bases, with 10 bases between. The CDR3 runs to 14 residues. The CDR3 loop reads CASSPRGPGNTIYF. The CDR3 DNA follows: TGTGCCAGCAGCCCCCGGGGTCCTGGAAACACCATATATTTT.

V is TRBV9 and J is TRBJ2-2; unclear D gene. CDR1 is SGDLS, CDR2 YYNGEE, per germline. There are 17 residues in the CDR3. Trimming pared 0 bases from V and 4 bases from J, leaving 16 bases between. CDR3 sequence reads: CASSVAKSLSSTGELFF. The CDR3, as DNA: TGTGCCAGCAGCGTAGCCAAGTCGCTTAGCTCCACCGGGGAGCTGTTTTTT.

The chain recombines TRBV4-2 with TRBJ2-2, with D unclear. This CDR3 is built from 16 residues. CDR1 is LGHNA, CDR2 YNFKEQ, per germline. V was trimmed by 0 bases and J by 6 bases, leaving 14 bases between them. The CDR3 loop is CASSQDTSQAAGELFF. In DNA form, the CDR3 reads TGTGCCAGCAGCCAAGATACTTCCCAGGCGGCCGGGGAGCTGTTTTTT.

This clone was observed a single time. V and J are TRBV5-1 and TRBJ2-5; 11 bases match TRBD2. V lost 3 bases and J lost 2; bases outside the gene matches: 3. The CDR3 is 15 amino acids. CDR1 and CDR2 from the germline V gene are SGHRS and YFSETQ. In DNA form, the CDR3 reads TGCGCCAGCAGCTCGGTAGCGGGAGGGCAAGAGACCCAGTACTTC. It is translated as CASSSVAGGQETQYF.

This sequence joins TRBV28 and TRBJ2-7; 9 bases fit TRBD2. Germline loops: CDR1 MDHEN, CDR2 SYDVKM. This CDR3 has 15 residues. With V trimmed by 8 bases and J by 6 bases, 14 bases remained unmatched. The CDR3 DNA sequence: TGTGCCAGCCGGGGACTAGCAGGGAGCTACGGCGAGCAGTACTTC. This encodes CASRGLAGSYGEQYF.

Only a few counts were recorded for this clone. In the same sample, other DNA sequences code for this CDR3. This rearrangement joins TRBV7-3 to TRBJ1-1; the D is unclear. This CDR3 is 13 amino acids long. Deletions cut 3 bases from V and 3 bases from J, with 8 bases between. CDR1 is SGHTA, CDR2 FQGTGA, per germline. The CDR3 region has the DNA TGTGCCAGCAGCTTCTCCGTGGACACTGAAGCTTTCTTT. Amino acid sequence: CASSFSVDTEAFF. The whole variable domain, filled in from reference TRBV7-3 and TRBJ1-1, reads GAGVSQTPSNKVTEKGKYVELRCDPISGHTALYWYRQSLGQGPEFLIYFQGTGAADDSGLPNDRFFAVRPEGSVSTLKIQRTERGDSAVYLCASSFSVDTEAFFGQGTRLTVV.

As for this clone: Other DNA sequences within the sample encode an identical CDR3. This chain joins TRBV7-9 and TRBJ1-1, with 7 bases matching TRBD1. Trimming at V came to 3 bases and at J to 3 bases, leaving 4 bases not matched to a gene. The length of the CDR3 is 14 residues. The germline CDR1 and CDR2 sequences are SEHNR and FQNEAQ (reference sequence). The CDR3 reads CASSLGTAYTEAFF. The CDR3 DNA reads as TGTGCCAGCAGCTTGGGGACAGCTTACACTGAAGCTTTCTTT. Using reference TRBV7-9 and TRBJ1-1 for the parts outside the CDR3, the full variable domain is DTGVSQNPRHKITKRGQNVTFRCDPISEHNRLYWYRQTLGQGPEFLTYFQNEAQLEKSRLLSDRFSAERPKGSFSTLEIQRTEQGDSAMYLCASSLGTAYTEAFFGQGTRLTVV.

Comment on this clone: This sample includes further DNA sequences coding for the same CDR3. The chain couples TRBV28 to TRBJ2-7, with 7 bases matching TRBD1. This CDR3 is 12 amino acids long. Germline V CDR1 and CDR2: MDHEN, SYDVKM. Trimming at V came to 7 bases and at J to 5 bases, leaving 5 bases not matched to a gene. The CDR3 loop reads CASTDRAHEQYF. The CDR3 DNA follows: TGTGCCAGCACAGACAGGGCCCACGAGCAGTACTTC.

The chain's CDR3 is CAISALQQLTGGYTF. The DNA for the CDR3 is TGTGCCATCAGTGCCCTTCAGCAGTTGACGGGGGGCTACACCTTC. The rearrangement joins TRBV10-3 to TRBJ1-2; D gene ambiguous. CDR3 length equals 15 residues. Germline V gene data show CDR1 as ENHRY and CDR2 as SYGVKD. Trimming pared 4 bases from V and 8 bases from J, leaving 20 bases between.

The chain links TRBV11-3 to TRBJ2-2; D not resolved. The V and J ends lost 2 bases and 3 bases respectively, with 4 bases between them. Germline-derived CDR1 and CDR2 are SGHNT and YENEEA. CDR3 size: 13 residues. CDR3 sequence: CASSLRYTGELFF. The CDR3 DNA reads TGTGCCAGCAGCTTACGTTACACCGGGGAGCTGTTTTTT.

The chain joins TRBV5-1 to TRBJ2-2; D not certain. CDR3 length equals 17 residues. Per the germline V gene, CDR1 is SGHRS and CDR2 is YFSETQ. Trimming shortened V by 4 bases and J by 3 bases, and 19 bases separated the two germline ends. CDR3 amino acids: CASSPLSPAPDTGELFF. The CDR3 DNA follows: TGCGCCAGCAGCCCCCTCTCACCGGCTCCCGACACCGGGGAGCTGTTTTTT.

The chain combines TRBV28 with TRBJ2-1, with D possibly being TRBD1 or TRBD2 (5 bases each). The CDR3 is 16 amino acids. Trimming took 3 bases from V and 0 from J, leaving 12 bases between them. CDR1 and CDR2 (germline): MDHEN, SYDVKM. CDR3 loop: CASSFKWGSSYNEQFF. DNA of the CDR3: TGTGCCAGCAGTTTTAAGTGGGGGTCCTCCTACAATGAGCAGTTCTTC.

The rearrangement uses TRBV6-6 and TRBJ2-1; 7 bases match TRBD2. With 7 bases clipped from V and 9 bases from J, the junction kept 9 bases outside the gene matches. Germline V gene data show CDR1 as MNHNY and CDR2 as SVGAGI (reference sequence). CDR3 size: 13 residues. DNA for the CDR3: TGTGCCAGCACTGAATGGCGGGAGAGTGAGCAGTTCTTC. Translated, it gives CASTEWRESEQFF.